The 8 T cell receptor beta chains listed next were all sequenced from one sample in a study of CD8 T cells in ankylosing spondylitis. Each CDR3 protein gets one entry after TCRdb re-called the 5' RACE reads with MiXCR. The sample records roughly 230,000 distinct CDR3 sequences, about 18% being singletons. Sequenced: blood, either unsorted or a sorted T cell fraction (not recorded which). The receptors here all came from a male donor with ankylosing spondylitis or in good health (not recorded which).

The rearrangement joins TRBV25-1 to TRBJ2-6; 7 bases fit TRBD1. The CDR3 sequence is 18 residues long. Germline trimming cut 1 base from V and 0 bases from J; bases unmatched to any gene: 6. CDR1 and CDR2 from the germline V gene are MGHDK and SYGVNS. The CDR3 DNA is TGTGCCAGCAGTGAATGGGCAGGGGACAGCTCTGGGGCCAACGTCCTGACTTTC. Protein sequence: CASSEWAGDSSGANVLTF.

This clonotype was seen many times. V is TRBV9 and J is TRBJ2-7; 14 nucleotides line up with TRBD2. Germline assignment: CDR1 SGDLS and CDR2 YYNGEE. The CDR3 sequence is 16 residues long. The J segment lost 4 bases and the V segment lost 4 bases, leaving 7 bases of the junction unmatched. The CDR3 nucleotides are TGTGCCAGCAGCCTATTTGGGACTAGCGGGAGTTACGAGCAGTACTTC. Residues: CASSLFGTSGSYEQYF.

This clonotype was detected ten times or more. V is TRBV4-1 and J is TRBJ2-1, with 11 bases aligning to TRBD2. Losses at the gene ends were 0 bases for V and 10 bases for J; bases not matched to a gene: 8. Germline V gene lookup returns CDR1 MGHRA and CDR2 YSYEKL. The CDR3 has 16 residues. The CDR3 nucleotides are TGCGCCAGCAGCCAAGACATACTAGCGGGAGCAGAGGAGCAGTTCTTC. Amino acids: CASSQDILAGAEEQFF.

This clonotype was detected only a few times. CDR3 bases: TGCAGTGCTAGCGTTAGCGGATTGTCCTACGAGCAGTACTTC. Amino acids: CSASVSGLSYEQYF. The chain combines TRBV20-1 with TRBJ2-7; tentative D call: TRBD2 (6 bases). Per germline, CDR1 DFQATT and CDR2 SNEGSKA (reference sequence). CDR3 length: 14 amino acids. Trimming removed 3 bases at V and 1 base at J, with 13 bases between.

This chain links TRBV5-6 with TRBJ2-3; 11 bases are shared with TRBD2. V was pared by 4 bases and J by 2 bases, with 6 bases of the junction left unmatched. The CDR3 is made up of 16 amino acids. Germline V gives CDR1 SGHDT, CDR2 YYEEEE. The chain's CDR3 is CASSEMTSGVTDTQYF. CDR3 sequence (DNA): TGTGCCAGCAGCGAAATGACTAGCGGGGTCACAGATACGCAGTATTTT.

This clonotype showed up just a few times. One end of the junction fails to match germline, which may point to a read error. The chain carries TRBV20-1 and TRBJ2-1; 8 bases match TRBD2. CDR1 and CDR2 from the germline V gene are DFQATT and SNEGSKA (reference sequence). The CDR3 sequence is 17 residues long. The CDR3 DNA reads as TGCTGTGCTAGAAAAGCCCACAGCGGGAGCTCCTACAATGAGCAGTTCTTC. Its protein product is CCARKAHSGSSYNEQFF.

This chain connects TRBV4-3 to TRBJ1-3; D not certain. The V end lost 0 bases, the J end lost 0 bases, and 9 bases lay between the germline ends. CDR1 and CDR2 from the germline V gene are LGHNA and YSLEER. The length of the CDR3 is 16 residues. CDR3: CASSQDSLGSGNTIYF. Written as DNA, the CDR3 is TGCGCCAGCAGCCAAGATTCCCTTGGCTCTGGAAACACCATATATTTT.

This clonotype came up a few times. J is TRBJ2-1 and V is TRBV4-3, with TRBD2 as a possible D gene (6 bases). V gave up 1 base and J gave up 7 bases, with 14 bases separating them. This CDR3 region has 15 residues. CDR1 LGHNA and CDR2 YSLEER come from the germline V gene. The CDR3 loop reads CASSQVGTPGNEQFF. DNA of the CDR3: TGCGCCAGCAGCCAAGTGGGGACTCCCGGGAATGAGCAGTTCTTC.